The 17 T cell receptor beta chains reported below all come from one sample, sequenced in a study of blood T cell repertoires in COVID-19. Using immunoSEQ multiplex PCR, the repertoire was profiled, and TCRdb retains in-frame clones only, with some absent. The sample yields approximately 28,000 clones, approximately 81% seen once. The sequencing input was peripheral blood. Source of these receptors: an older woman with acute or convalescent COVID-19.

This sequence joins TRBV11-3 and TRBJ2-1; tentatively, D is TRBD1 (5 bases). CDR3 length: 15 residues. The V end lost 3 bases, the J end lost 0 bases, and 9 bases lay between the germline ends. Germline V gives CDR1 SGHNT, CDR2 YENEEA. CDR3 residues: CASSFRVSSYNEQFF. For the CDR3, the DNA is TGTGCCAGCAGCTTCAGGGTCAGCTCCTACAATGAGCAGTTCTTC. Full variable domain (missing parts from reference TRBV11-3 and TRBJ2-1): EAGVVQSPRYKIIEKKQPVAFWCNPISGHNTLYWYLQNLGQGPELLIRYENEEAVDDSQLPKDRFSAERLKGVDSTLKIQPAELGDSAVYLCASSFRVSSYNEQFFGPGTRLTVL.

The V and J genes are TRBV7-3 and TRBJ2-2, with D possibly being TRBD1 (6 bases). The CDR3 extends over 14 amino acids. Germline lookup yields CDR1 SGHTA and CDR2 FQGTGA. V lost 0 bases and J lost 8, with 10 bases in between. The CDR3: CASSLTTGTGELFF. The CDR3 coding sequence is TGTGCCAGCAGCTTAACGACCGGGACAGGGGAGCTGTTTTTT. Supplemented by reference TRBV7-3 and TRBJ2-2, the full variable domain reads GAGVSQTPSNKVTEKGKYVELRCDPISGHTALYWYRQSLGQGPEFLIYFQGTGAADDSGLPNDRFFAVRPEGSVSTLKIQRTERGDSAVYLCASSLTTGTGELFFGEGSRLTVL.

V is TRBV15 and J is TRBJ1-3; 7 bases are shared with TRBD1. This CDR3 has 15 amino acids. The germline V gene encodes CDR1 LNHNV and CDR2 YYDKDF (reference sequence). J gave up 4 bases and V 3 bases, and 6 bases lay outside the gene matches. The CDR3 sequence: CATSRDTGVGNTIYF. The CDR3 DNA follows: TGTGCCACCAGCAGGGATACAGGGGTCGGAAACACCATATATTTT.

This chain uses TRBV5-5 with TRBJ1-2, with D possibly TRBD1 on 6 matching bases. The CDR3 has 14 residues. Germline V gene data show CDR1 as SGHKS and CDR2 as YYEKEE (reference sequence). V lost 3 bases, J lost 2 bases, and 11 bases lay in between. The CDR3 DNA sequence: TGTGCCAGCAGCTCCTCGACAGGCAACTATGGCTACACCTTC. This sequence encodes CASSSSTGNYGYTF.

The chain recombines TRBV7-8 with TRBJ2-7; 7 bases fit TRBD1. Germline CDR1 SGHVS, CDR2 FQNEAQ. V lost 5 bases to trimming and J lost 3 bases; unmatched junction nucleotides: 10. There are 15 residues in the CDR3. The chain's CDR3 is CASSPRTGGDYEQYF. For the CDR3, the DNA is TGTGCCAGCAGCCCGCGGACAGGAGGAGACTACGAGCAGTACTTC.

This sequence joins TRBV6-6 and TRBJ2-2, with a weak D call TRBD2 (6 bases). The germline V gene has CDR1 MNHNY and CDR2 SVGAGI (reference sequence). The CDR3 spans 13 residues. Trimming pared 5 bases from V and 7 bases from J, leaving 11 bases between. The CDR3 DNA follows: TGTGCCAGCAGTCCGTCGCGGGGCGGGGAGCTGTTTTTT. It is translated as CASSPSRGGELFF.

This CDR3 is CASRVGGTYNEQFF. In nucleotides, the CDR3 is TGTGCCAGCAGGGTCGGGGGGACGTACAATGAGCAGTTCTTC. This chain connects TRBV11-1 to TRBJ2-1, with 7 bases aligning to TRBD2. The CDR3 spans 14 residues. Trimming took 6 bases from V and 4 from J; bases not matched to a gene: 6. Germline values: CDR1 SGHAT, CDR2 FQDESV (reference sequence).

V gene TRBV28 combines with J gene TRBJ2-7; 9 bases are shared with TRBD1. V trimming: 8 bases; J trimming: 5 bases; junction bases outside the gene matches: 16. In germline, CDR1 is MDHEN, CDR2 SYDVKM. This CDR3 is 16 amino acids long. The CDR3 DNA reads TGTGCCAGCGCTAATTTGGGAAACAGGGGGCACGACGAGCAGTACTTC. Encoded protein: CASANLGNRGHDEQYF.

This chain links TRBV6-1 with TRBJ1-3; D is unresolved. CDR1 and CDR2 (germline): MNHNS, SASEGT. V was shortened by 3 bases and J by 2 bases, with 8 bases between the two germline ends. This CDR3 spans 14 amino acids. CDR3 sequence (DNA): TGTGCCAGCAGTGATGTCCGTACTGGAAACACCATATATTTT. As protein: CASSDVRTGNTIYF.

The chain is built from TRBV5-4 and TRBJ1-1, with D possibly being TRBD1 (6 bases). Trimming removed 1 base from V and 4 bases from J, with 8 bases in between. This CDR3 has 13 residues. The V gene's germline CDR1 is SGHNT and CDR2 YYREEE (reference sequence). In nucleotides, the CDR3 is TGTGCCAGCAGCTTGACAGGGAGCACTGAAGCTTTCTTT. Protein product: CASSLTGSTEAFF. Filled out from reference TRBV5-4 and TRBJ1-1, the complete variable domain reads ETGVTQSPTHLIKTRGQQVTLRCSSQSGHNTVSWYQQALGQGPQFIFQYYREEENGRGNFPPRFSGLQFPNYSSELNVNALELDDSALYLCASSLTGSTEAFFGQGTRLTVV.

J is TRBJ2-7 and V is TRBV25-1, with D uncertain. The CDR3 loop spans 12 amino acids. The germline CDR1 and CDR2 sequences are MGHDK and SYGVNS. V lost 7 bases and J 6 bases, leaving 13 bases between the germline ends. The CDR3 DNA reads as TGTGCCAGCACCGCAGGTGCCGGCGAGCAGTACTTC. Its translation: CASTAGAGEQYF.

This chain links TRBV29-1 with TRBJ1-1; D is possibly TRBD1 (5 bases). There are 11 residues in the CDR3. From germline, CDR1 is SQVTM and CDR2 ANQGSEA. V lost 7 bases to trimming and J lost 7 bases, with 13 bases between them. CDR3 in amino acids: CSAGGGLEAFF. The CDR3 nucleotides are TGCAGCGCCGGGGGAGGGCTTGAAGCTTTCTTT.

The J gene is TRBJ1-5, the V gene TRBV10-2; 9 bases align to TRBD1. Germline lookup yields CDR1 WSHSY and CDR2 SAAADI. The CDR3 has 14 amino acids. V shed 6 bases and J 2 bases; nucleotides not matched to a gene: 2. CDR3 residues: CASRQGAGNQPQHF. The CDR3 coding sequence is TGCGCCAGCAGACAGGGGGCTGGCAATCAGCCCCAGCATTTT.

A word on this clone: The junction differs from germline at one of its ends, possibly a read error. The chain recombines TRBV4-1 with TRBJ1-5, with 7 bases matching TRBD1. This CDR3 is 14 amino acids long. Germline V gene sequence: CDR1 MGHRA, CDR2 YSYEKL. The CDR3 region is CASSQDREGQPQHF. The CDR3 DNA is TGCGCCAGCAGTCAAGACAGGGAAGGACAGCCCCAGCATTTT.

The CDR3: CASSPGTGGLVTEAFF. The CDR3 bases are TGTGCCAGCAGTCCGGGGACAGGGGGACTCGTCACTGAAGCTTTCTTT. The chain is built from TRBV27 and TRBJ1-1, with 11 bases matching TRBD1. The CDR3 runs 16 residues. The V segment lost 5 bases and the J segment 4 bases; nucleotides outside the gene matches: 9. Germline CDR1 is MNHEY and CDR2 is SMNVEV (reference sequence).

The chain combines TRBV27 with TRBJ1-1, with D hard to call. The CDR3 consists of 12 residues. Germline values: CDR1 MNHEY, CDR2 SMNVEV (reference sequence). V lost 6 bases and J 6 bases, leaving 11 bases between the germline ends. CDR3 loop: CASSPIGAEAFF. CDR3 coding DNA: TGTGCCAGCAGCCCCATCGGGGCTGAAGCTTTCTTT.

The chain joins TRBV7-2 to TRBJ1-4; a possible D gene is TRBD1 (6 bases). Trimming shortened V by 2 bases and J by 5 bases, and 12 bases separated the two germline ends. Germline CDR1 SGHTA, CDR2 FQGNSA. The CDR3 runs to 15 residues. CDR3 bases: TGTGCCAGCAGCTTATGGGGACACGGAAATGAAAAACTGTTTTTT. Protein product: CASSLWGHGNEKLFF.